This T cell receptor beta chain was sequenced for a study of blood T cell repertoires in COVID-19 (dated by TCRdb to 2020 to 2021). Regarding the study in general: Collaborator samples came from the United States, Italy and Spain and covered acute and convalescent phases of COVID-19. The prospective study material was composed of cDNA or gDNA derived from T cells, B-cell-depleted T cells, or PBMCs. The samples were drawn from the first 160 participants of the ongoing ImmuneRACE study and from 1,254 subjects provided by 6 global collaborators. The dataset comprised deeply sampled blood TCRbeta repertoires from subjects exposed to, actively infected with, or recovered from COVID-19. The repertoires were made available in a free public database intended to serve as a resource for research on the immune response to SARS-CoV-2. Where available, HLA class I and class II types were obtained from metadata supplied by the sample provider rather than from assay-based typing. Sample metadata almost always included a de-identified subject ID, COVID-19 status, age in years and sex.

The immunoSEQ Assay, a bias-controlled multiplex PCR, was used to amplify TCRbeta CDR3 regions from genomic DNA. On the study's bioinformatics: Within the assay, amplification of reference gene primers was used to estimate how many nucleated cells each sample contained. Sequence reads were collapsed and filtered to measure the absolute abundance of every unique TCRbeta CDR3 rearrangement. For each sample, productive Simpson clonality was calculated as the square root of Simpson's diversity index across productive rearrangements. The table was pulled from immuneACCESS by TCRdb, which kept in-frame rearrangements only. Such tables lose some clones; where checked, under half of the loss comes from unresolved V genes, and the rest has no known cause. D and trimming were read from the DNA, whereas the V and J calls and clone size are those reported in that table. Across this sample there are under 250,000 clones, with around 82% seen only once. The ten biggest clones cover more than 4.5% of the sample.

As for this clone: What this receptor recognizes is not known. No quality values exist for individual bases; no much larger clone is one base distant.

The CDR3, from cysteine to phenylalanine, totals 15 residues. Here the CDR3 DNA is all that survives: 45 bases in frame from base 1. CDR1 MNHEY and CDR2 SVGAGI were looked up in the germline V gene. Clipping removes 11 bases from V and 7 bases from J, with 16 as the unmatched junction base count. In the prospective study, participants were roughly 18 to 100 years old, resided in about two dozen geographic areas of the United States, and were enrolled through a virtual design. Cohort assignment in the prospective study relied on participant-reported clinical history from a screening survey and a study questionnaire. Exposed participants were defined as having been in contact with someone with a PCR-confirmed or clinician-diagnosed COVID-19 case within 2 weeks of study entry. Mobile phlebotomists in the prospective study collected whole blood, serum and a nasopharyngeal or oropharyngeal swab from every participant. Over a roughly two-month period, participants in the prospective study had the option of providing additional blood draws and questionnaires. Prospective study blood samples were shipped either frozen or at room temperature before DNA extraction.

Points the paper makes about the study in general: The amount of clinical and demographic metadata varied by source and participant and was provided uncurated.

Sequences were obtained from PBMCs or T cells enriched from blood (not recorded which). This TCR was sampled from a woman between 45 and 60 years old who had been exposed to COVID-19. The chain employs TRBV6-5 and TRBJ1-2; 10 central bases correspond to TRBD1. The CDR3 amino acid sequence is: CAGTYESTGGLGYTF. The DNA sequence follows: TGTGCCGGAACCTATGAATCGACAGGGGGCCTTGGCTACACCTTC.